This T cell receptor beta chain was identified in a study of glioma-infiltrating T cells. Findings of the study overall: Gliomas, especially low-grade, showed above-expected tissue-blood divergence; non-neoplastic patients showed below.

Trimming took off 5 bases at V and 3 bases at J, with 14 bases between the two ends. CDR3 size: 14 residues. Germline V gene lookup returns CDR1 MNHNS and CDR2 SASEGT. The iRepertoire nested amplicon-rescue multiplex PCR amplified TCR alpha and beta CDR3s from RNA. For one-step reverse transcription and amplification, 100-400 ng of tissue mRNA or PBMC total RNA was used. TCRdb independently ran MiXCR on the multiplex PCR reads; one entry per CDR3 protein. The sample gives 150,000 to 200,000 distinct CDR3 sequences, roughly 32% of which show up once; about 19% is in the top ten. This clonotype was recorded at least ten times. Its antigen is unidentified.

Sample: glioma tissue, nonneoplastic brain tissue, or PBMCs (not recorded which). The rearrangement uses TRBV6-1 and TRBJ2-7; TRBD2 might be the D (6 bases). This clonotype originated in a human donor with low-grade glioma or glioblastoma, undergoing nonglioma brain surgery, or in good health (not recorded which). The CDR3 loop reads CASSRTNGIYEQYF. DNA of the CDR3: TGTGCCAGCAGTAGGACTAACGGGATCTACGAGCAGTACTTC.